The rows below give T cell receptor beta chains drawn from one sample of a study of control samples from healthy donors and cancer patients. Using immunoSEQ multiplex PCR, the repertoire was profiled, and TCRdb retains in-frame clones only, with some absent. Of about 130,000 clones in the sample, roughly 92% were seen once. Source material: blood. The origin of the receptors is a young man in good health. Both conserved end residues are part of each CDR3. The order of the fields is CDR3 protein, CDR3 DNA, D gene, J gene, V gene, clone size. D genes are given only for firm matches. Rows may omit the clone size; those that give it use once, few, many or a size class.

CASRPRRGSLNTEAFF	TGTGCCAGCAGACCCCGCCGGGGGTCATTGAACACTGAAGCTTTCTTT	-	TRBJ1-1	TRBV13	-
CAISDPGALANYGYTF	TGTGCCATCAGTGACCCTGGGGCGCTTGCTAACTATGGCTACACCTTC	-	TRBJ1-2	TRBV10-3	-
CASSQDGQPYGYTF	TGCGCCAGCAGCCAAGATGGGCAACCCTATGGCTACACCTTC	-	TRBJ1-2	TRBV4-1	-
CASSVGLGRGGAYEQFF	TGTGCCAGCAGCGTAGGTCTCGGGCGCGGGGGGGCCTATGAGCAGTTCTTC	TRBD2	TRBJ2-1	TRBV9	-
CASSPQGYNSPLHF	TGTGCCAGCAGTCCGCAGGGGTATAATTCACCCCTCCACTTT	-	TRBJ1-6	TRBV27	-
CSVGGGTYNQPQHF	TGCAGCGTCGGGGGGGGGACTTATAATCAGCCCCAGCATTTT	-	TRBJ1-5	TRBV29-1	-
CASRGSSEKLFF	TGTGCCAGCAGGGGGTCTAGCGAAAAACTGTTTTTT	-	TRBJ1-4	TRBV25-1	-
CASSSSGGPNYEQYF	TGTGCCAGCAGCTCGAGCGGGGGTCCGAACTACGAGCAGTACTTC	TRBD2	TRBJ2-7	TRBV13	-
CAISLDRSRSHF	TGTGCCATCAGTCTCGACAGATCTAGAAGCCACTTT	-	TRBJ1-6	TRBV10-3	-
CASSVAGQHTDTQYF	TGTGCCAGCAGCGTAGCGGGTCAACACACAGATACGCAGTATTTT	-	TRBJ2-3	TRBV9	-
CASSLTLNALTDTQYF	TGTGCCAGCAGTTTGACTCTTAACGCCCTCACAGATACGCAGTATTTT	-	TRBJ2-3	TRBV6-6	-
CSVVAGGGNQPQHF	TGCAGCGTTGTGGCAGGGGGAGGCAATCAGCCCCAGCATTTT	TRBD1	TRBJ1-5	TRBV29-1	few
CASSIASGGGYEQYF	TGTGCCAGCAGCATCGCTAGCGGGGGTGGGTACGAGCAGTACTTC	TRBD2	TRBJ2-7	TRBV11-2	-
CASSTGQPNSPLHF	TGTGCCAGCAGTACGGGACAACCTAATTCACCCCTCCACTTT	-	TRBJ1-6	TRBV11-3	-
CASRWARDTQYF	TGTGCCAGCAGGTGGGCAAGAGATACGCAGTATTTT	-	TRBJ2-3	TRBV6-5	-
CASSQTLNEQFF	TGTGCCAGCAGCCAAACCCTCAATGAGCAGTTCTTC	-	TRBJ2-1	TRBV3-1/TRBV3-2	-
CASRTGVLYEQYF	TGTGCCAGCAGAACAGGGGTTCTCTACGAGCAGTACTTC	TRBD1	TRBJ2-7	TRBV11-2	-
CAITTGYSGNTIYF	TGTGCCATTACGACGGGATACTCTGGAAACACCATATATTTT	-	TRBJ1-3	TRBV6-6	once
CAWGDVSGGGTDTQYF	TGTGCCTGGGGCGACGTTAGCGGGGGCGGCACAGATACGCAGTATTTT	TRBD2	TRBJ2-3	TRBV30	-
CASSLGPGQGGEKLFF	TGCGCCAGCAGCTTGGGCCCGGGACAGGGAGGTGAAAAACTGTTTTTT	TRBD1	TRBJ1-4	TRBV5-1	-
CASSLLAGAGEQFF	TGTGCCAGCAGCTTATTAGCGGGGGCAGGTGAGCAGTTCTTC	TRBD2	TRBJ2-1	TRBV7-2	-
CASSQRTGPAFF	TGCGCCAGCAGCCAAAGGACAGGGCCCGCTTTCTTT	TRBD1	TRBJ1-1	TRBV4-1	-
CASSLDLGGGPYEQYF	TGCGCCAGCAGCTTGGACTTGGGCGGGGGGCCTTACGAGCAGTACTTC	TRBD2	TRBJ2-7	TRBV5-1	-
CASSGRSGGEQYF	TGTGCCAGTAGTGGGAGGTCCGGGGGCGAGCAGTACTTC	-	TRBJ2-7	TRBV19	-
CASSIDRGTEAFF	TGTGCCAGCAGCATAGACAGGGGCACTGAAGCTTTCTTT	TRBD1	TRBJ1-1	TRBV7-9	once
CASSVGTIEQYF	TGTGCCAGCTCGGTCGGGACAATCGAGCAGTACTTC	-	TRBJ2-7	TRBV18	-
CASSLNLAGKYWDTQYF	TGTGCCAGCAGCTTAAATCTAGCGGGGAAGTATTGGGATACGCAGTATTTT	TRBD2	TRBJ2-3	TRBV7-9	-
CASSLAGDSYGYTF	TGTGCCAGCAGCTTAGCAGGGGACTCCTATGGCTACACCTTC	-	TRBJ1-2	TRBV7-9	-
CASSLWTQEGGYTF	TGTGCCAGCAGCTTATGGACACAGGAGGGTGGCTACACCTTC	-	TRBJ1-2	TRBV7-2	-
CASSPRGGPGELFF	TGTGCCAGCAGCCCCCGGGGAGGTCCCGGGGAGCTGTTTTTT	-	TRBJ2-2	TRBV5-5	-
CSASRRGGNTEAFF	TGCAGTGCTAGTCGGAGAGGGGGGAACACTGAAGCTTTCTTT	-	TRBJ1-1	TRBV20-1	-
CASSLGLATSSGELFF	TGTGCCAGCAGCTTAGGCCTAGCCACGTCGTCCGGGGAGCTGTTTTTT	-	TRBJ2-2	TRBV7-9	once
CASSVDQGNEKLFF	TGTGCCAGCAGCGTCGATCAGGGAAACGAAAAACTGTTTTTT	-	TRBJ1-4	TRBV9	-
CASSPSQRGGWNEQFF	TGTGCCAGCAGTCCATCCCAGCGGGGGGGTTGGAATGAGCAGTTCTTC	TRBD2	TRBJ2-1	TRBV27	-
CASSPPTEIGYTF	TGTGCCAGCTCACCACCGACAGAGATTGGCTACACCTTC	-	TRBJ1-2	TRBV18	-
CATSPNSNYGYTF	TGTGCCACCAGCCCGAACAGTAACTATGGCTACACCTTC	-	TRBJ1-2	TRBV15	-
CASGRDPYGYTF	TGTGCCAGCGGCCGGGACCCCTATGGCTACACCTTC	-	TRBJ1-2	TRBV5-4	once
CASSEAEWGNEQFF	TGTGCCAGCAGTGAAGCAGAATGGGGTAATGAGCAGTTCTTC	-	TRBJ2-1	TRBV6-1	-
CASSIGIYQPQHF	TGTGCCAGTAGTATTGGGATCTATCAGCCCCAGCATTTT	-	TRBJ1-5	TRBV19	-
CASSTPGSYGYTF	TGTGCCAGCAGCACACCCGGCTCCTATGGCTACACCTTC	-	TRBJ1-2	TRBV2	-
CATSGETGANEQYF	TGTGCCACCAGCGGGGAGACAGGGGCTAACGAGCAGTACTTC	TRBD1	TRBJ2-7	TRBV15	-
CASGLSRGSDTQYF	TGTGCCAGCGGGCTGAGCAGGGGGTCAGATACGCAGTATTTT	TRBD1	TRBJ2-3	TRBV6-5	-
CASSLDGYEQYF	TGCGCCAGCAGCTTGGACGGATACGAGCAGTACTTC	-	TRBJ2-7	TRBV5-1	-
CASSYKGNTEAFF	TGTGCCAGCAGTTACAAGGGTAACACTGAAGCTTTCTTT	-	TRBJ1-1	TRBV6-6	-
CASSRAVGGAETQYF	TGTGCCAGCAGCCGTGCGGTGGGCGGGGCTGAGACCCAGTACTTC	-	TRBJ2-5	TRBV6-5	few
CASTLTGGRELFF	TGTGCCAGCACCCTGACAGGGGGCAGGGAGCTGTTTTTT	TRBD1	TRBJ2-2	TRBV6-5	-
CASRRSSYNSPLHF	TGTGCCAGCCGCCGAAGCTCCTATAATTCACCCCTCCACTTT	-	TRBJ1-6	TRBV6-5	-
CASSEGQIAKNIQYF	TGTGCCAGCAGTGAAGGGCAGATAGCCAAAAACATTCAGTACTTC	-	TRBJ2-4	TRBV2	-
CAWSDRGTEAFF	TGTGCCTGGAGTGACAGGGGCACTGAAGCTTTCTTT	TRBD1	TRBJ1-1	TRBV30	-
CASSYRGGTDTQYF	TGTGCCAGCAGCTACAGGGGCGGCACAGATACGCAGTATTTT	TRBD1	TRBJ2-3	TRBV7-9	once
CASSQGFWSGVMNTEAFF	TGCGCCAGCAGCCAAGGATTTTGGTCCGGGGTCATGAACACTGAAGCTTTCTTT	-	TRBJ1-1	TRBV4-1	once
CASSFQRSGDEQYF	TGTGCCAGCAGTTTCCAACGATCAGGGGACGAGCAGTACTTC	-	TRBJ2-7	TRBV2	-
CASSYSYVRGYGYTF	TGTGCCAGCAGTTACTCCTATGTCAGGGGCTATGGCTACACCTTC	-	TRBJ1-2	TRBV6-5	-
CASSPRGRRTEAFF	TGTGCCAGTAGTCCCCGGGGCCGCCGGACTGAAGCTTTCTTT	-	TRBJ1-1	TRBV19	-
CASSRQGRYTEAFF	TGTGCCAGCAGTCGACAGGGCAGGTACACTGAAGCTTTCTTT	TRBD1	TRBJ1-1	TRBV6-5	-
CASCSTRDANSPLHF	TGTGCCAGCTGTAGTACCCGGGACGCTAATTCACCCCTCCACTTT	-	TRBJ1-6	TRBV2	-
CACQTGGTDTQYF	TGTGCCTGCCAGACGGGGGGGACAGATACGCAGTATTTT	TRBD2	TRBJ2-3	TRBV30	-
CASSPLRGKETQYF	TGTGCCAGCAGCCCCCTAAGGGGGAAAGAGACCCAGTACTTC	-	TRBJ2-5	TRBV11-2	-
CASSPQGRETQYF	TGTGCCAGCAGCCCCCAGGGTCGTGAGACCCAGTACTTC	-	TRBJ2-5	TRBV7-9	-
CATAWLAGGREQFF	TGTGCCACAGCTTGGCTAGCGGGGGGGCGCGAGCAGTTCTTC	TRBD2	TRBJ2-1	TRBV7-9	-